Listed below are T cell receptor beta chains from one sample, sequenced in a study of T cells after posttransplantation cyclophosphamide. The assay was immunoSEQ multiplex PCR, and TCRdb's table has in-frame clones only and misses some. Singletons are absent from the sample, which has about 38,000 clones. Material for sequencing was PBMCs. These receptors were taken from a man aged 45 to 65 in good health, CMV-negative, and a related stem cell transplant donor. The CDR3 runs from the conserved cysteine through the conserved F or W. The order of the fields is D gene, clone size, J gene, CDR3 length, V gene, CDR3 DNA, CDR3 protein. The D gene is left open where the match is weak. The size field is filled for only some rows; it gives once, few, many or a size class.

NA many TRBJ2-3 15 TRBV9 TGTGCCAGCAGTACAGGGTCGTGGAGCACAGATACGCAGTATTTT CASSTGSWSTDTQYF
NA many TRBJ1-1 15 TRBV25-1 TGTGCCAGCAGTCCCCAAGTGGGGGGGAACACTGAAGCTTTCTTT CASSPQVGGNTEAFF
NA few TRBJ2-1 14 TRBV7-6 TGTGCCAGCAGCTTAGCGGGAGCCTACAATGAGCAGTTCTTC CASSLAGAYNEQFF
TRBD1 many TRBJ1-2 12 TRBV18 TGTGCCAGCTCACCAGAGACAGGGAGCTACACCTTC CASSPETGSYTF
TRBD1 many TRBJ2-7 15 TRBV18 TGTGCCAGCTCACTCCGGCAGGGGGACCCCCTCGAGCAGTACTTC CASSLRQGDPLEQYF
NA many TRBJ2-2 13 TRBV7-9 TGTGCCAGCAGCCAAGCCGGGAACGGGGAGCTGTTTTTT CASSQAGNGELFF
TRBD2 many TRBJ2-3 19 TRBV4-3 TGCGCCAGCAGCCGTCAAGGACGAGGAGGCGGGGGGGTCACAGATACGCAGTATTTT CASSRQGRGGGGVTDTQYF
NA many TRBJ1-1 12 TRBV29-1 TGCAGCGTTGAAGGGGCCCTCCTTGAAGCTTTCTTT CSVEGALLEAFF
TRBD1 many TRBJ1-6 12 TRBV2 TGTGCCAGCCTCGGGACAGGGTCACCCCTCCACTTT CASLGTGSPLHF
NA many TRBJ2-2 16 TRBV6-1 TGTGCCAGCAGTGCCCCGAGACTGCCCTCTACCGGGGAGCTGTTTTTT CASSAPRLPSTGELFF
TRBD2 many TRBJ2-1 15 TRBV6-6 TGTGCCAGCAGCAAGCCGACTAGCGGGGACTATGAGCAGTTCTTC CASSKPTSGDYEQFF
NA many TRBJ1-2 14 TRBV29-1 TGCAGCGTTGAAGATTTCCACAGCCGCTATGGCTACACCTTC CSVEDFHSRYGYTF
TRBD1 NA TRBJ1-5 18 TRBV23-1 TGCGCCAGCAGTCAAGACCCGATACAGGGGGTAGGGGATCAGCCCCAGCATTTT CASSQDPIQGVGDQPQHF
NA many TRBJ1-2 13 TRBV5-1 TGCGCCAGCAGCTTGATGACAGAAGGGGGCTACACCTTC CASSLMTEGGYTF
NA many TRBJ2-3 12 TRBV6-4 TGTGCCAGCAGCTTTACTGGGGAGGCGCAGTATTTT CASSFTGEAQYF
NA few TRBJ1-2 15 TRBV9 TGTGCCAGCAAAAGGGAGGGGAATTCGAGATATGGCTACACCTTC CASKREGNSRYGYTF
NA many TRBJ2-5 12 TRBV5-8 TGTGCCGGAGGGAGGCGGGGAGAGACCCAGTACTTC CAGGRRGETQYF
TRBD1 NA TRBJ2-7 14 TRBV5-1 TGCGCCAGCAGTGAACAGGGGATTTCCTACGAGCAGTACTTC CASSEQGISYEQYF
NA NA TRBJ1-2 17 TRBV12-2 TGTGCAAGTCGCTTAGCGAGGTGGCTCCAAATGGTTTATGGCTACGCCTTC CASRLARWLQMVYGYAF
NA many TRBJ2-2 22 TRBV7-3 TGTGCCAGCAGCTTGTCCGCCGCAAGATGGGGCAGGGGAAACGTTAACACCGGGGAGCTGTTTTTT CASSLSAARWGRGNVNTGELFF
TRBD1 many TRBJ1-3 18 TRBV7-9 TGTGCCAGCAGCTTTCTGGACAGGGGGGGAAGGTCTGGAAACACCATATATTTT CASSFLDRGGRSGNTIYF
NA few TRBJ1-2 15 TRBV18 TGTGCCAGCTCACCACCGATTGTACAGGGAGCGGGCTACACCTTC CASSPPIVQGAGYTF
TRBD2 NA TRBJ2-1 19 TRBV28 TGTGCCAGCACCCCTCTCGTACTAGCGGGAGCCGTCTCCTACAATGAGCAGTTCTTC CASTPLVLAGAVSYNEQFF
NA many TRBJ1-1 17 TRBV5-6 TGTGCCAGCAGCTTGTGGGGGGGAAGGGTTAATTCGCGTGAAGCTTTCTTT CASSLWGGRVNSREAFF
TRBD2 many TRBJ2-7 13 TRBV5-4 TGTGCCAGCACTCTCCCTGGGGGGGTCGAGCAGTACTTC CASTLPGGVEQYF
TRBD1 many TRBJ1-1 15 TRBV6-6 TGTGCCAGCAGTTACTCTGGACAGGGCAATCAAGGAGCTTTCTTT CASSYSGQGNQGAFF